Following are 25 T cell receptor beta chains from one sample sequenced in a study of PD-1 blockade in classical Hodgkin lymphoma. Profiled with immunoSEQ multiplex PCR; TCRdb holds only in-frame clones, not every one. This sample yields more than 10,000 clones, of which roughly 80% are seen a single time; roughly 25% belongs to the top ten. Each and every patient relapsed after autologous stem cell transplantation, and patients got differing brentuximab vedotin exposure. The material sequenced was peripheral blood mononuclear cells (PBMCs), taken at baseline. These receptors all stem from a human donor with classical Hodgkin lymphoma.

This chain links TRBV5-4 with TRBJ2-3, with D maybe TRBD1 (6 bases). V was cut by 4 bases and J by 6 bases, with 18 bases left in between. The germline V gene encodes CDR1 SGHNT and CDR2 YYREEE (reference sequence). This CDR3 region has 15 residues. This CDR3 reads CASSPGGVGYDTQYF. Here the CDR3 DNA reads TGTGCCAGCAGCCCTGGGGGCGTAGGATACGATACGCAGTATTTT.

The chain carries TRBV7-6 and TRBJ1-4; D not resolved. This CDR3 spans 16 amino acids. From germline, CDR1 is SGHVS and CDR2 FNYEAQ. V was clipped by 5 bases and J by 4 bases, with 17 bases between them. The CDR3 loop reads CASSPSPAGFNEKLFF. The CDR3, as DNA: TGTGCCAGCAGCCCCAGCCCAGCCGGGTTTAATGAAAAACTGTTTTTT.

This clone has a handful of counts. This chain uses TRBV19 with TRBJ2-7; D remains ambiguous. Per the germline V gene, CDR1 is LNHDA and CDR2 is SQIVND (reference sequence). V lost 3 bases, J lost 3 bases, and 9 bases lay in between. The CDR3 has 13 amino acids. DNA for the CDR3: TGTGCCAGTAGTATCGGAGACAACTACGAGCAGTACTTC. It translates to CASSIGDNYEQYF.

V is TRBV10-3 and J is TRBJ2-3; 9 nucleotides agree with TRBD2. V lost 7 bases to trimming and J lost 4 bases; unmatched junction nucleotides: 3. The CDR3 has 13 residues. Looked up from germline, CDR1 is ENHRY and CDR2 is SYGVKD. CDR3 nucleotide sequence: TGTGCCATCACTGCGGGAGGGGCAGATACGCAGTATTTT. Protein product: CAITAGGADTQYF.

In the case of this clone: Other DNA sequences of this sample code for an identical CDR3. The chain is built from TRBV6-1 and TRBJ2-7; 10 bases align to TRBD1. CDR3 size: 13 residues. The germline V gene encodes CDR1 MNHNS and CDR2 SASEGT. V trimming: 7 bases; J trimming: 5 bases; junction bases outside the gene matches: 5. The CDR3 here is CASTKTGGDEQYF. CDR3 nucleotides: TGTGCCAGCACCAAGACAGGGGGCGACGAGCAGTACTTC.

The chain combines TRBV5-8 with TRBJ1-5, with TRBD1 as a possible D gene (5 bases). The V end lost 5 bases, the J end lost 7 bases, and 16 bases lay between the germline ends. The CDR3 extends over 14 amino acids. Per the germline V gene, CDR1 is SGHTS and CDR2 is YDEGEE. For the CDR3, the DNA is TGTGCCAGCAGGGAGTGGGGGAGAAGACAGCCCCAGCATTTT. Amino acids: CASREWGRRQPQHF.

The V gene is TRBV28, the J gene TRBJ1-5; tentative D call: TRBD1 (5 bases). Trimming left V 2 bases short and J 0 bases short, with 11 bases between. This CDR3 comprises 16 residues. The V gene's germline CDR1 is MDHEN and CDR2 SYDVKM. CDR3 nucleotides: TGTGCCAGCAGTTTACGGGACTTCTATAGCAATCAGCCCCAGCATTTT. It yields the protein CASSLRDFYSNQPQHF.

The V and J genes are TRBV7-3 and TRBJ2-2, with D tentatively TRBD1 (5 bases). The V end lost 5 bases, the J end lost 6 bases, and 16 bases lay between the germline ends. Germline assignment: CDR1 SGHTA and CDR2 FQGTGA. The CDR3 runs 15 residues. In DNA, the CDR3 is TGTGCCAGCAGCGCGCAGGGTAGTGGGGCCGGGGAGCTGTTTTTT. Its protein product is CASSAQGSGAGELFF.

This clone was seen a handful of times. The genes are TRBV5-6 and TRBJ2-5, with 10 bases that match TRBD1. The germline V gene encodes CDR1 SGHDT and CDR2 YYEEEE. J was trimmed by 4 bases and V by 3 bases; bases with no gene match: 12. The CDR3 is 17 residues long. CDR3 nucleotides: TGTGCCAGCAGCTATAACTGGGGACAGGGGAAGGGAGAGACCCAGTACTTC. Its translation: CASSYNWGQGKGETQYF.

V and J are TRBV19 and TRBJ2-5; perhaps D is TRBD1 or TRBD2 (5 bases each). V was pared by 5 bases and J by 5 bases, with 15 bases between. There are 14 residues in the CDR3. The V gene's germline CDR1 is LNHDA and CDR2 SQIVND (reference sequence). The CDR3 nucleotides are TGTGCCAGTAGTGGGACCATAAAGGCGGAGACCCAGTACTTC. Protein product: CASSGTIKAETQYF.

The V call is TRBV29-1, the J call TRBJ1-2; TRBD1 is a possible D gene (6 bases). Trimming removed 3 bases from V and 7 bases from J, with 9 bases in between. Germline loops: CDR1 SQVTM, CDR2 ANQGSEA. CDR3 length equals 11 residues. The CDR3 DNA follows: TGCAGCGTTGAGTCAGGGGTTGGCTACACCTTC. Protein product: CSVESGVGYTF.

The chain carries TRBV6-4 and TRBJ2-1; D remains ambiguous. Germline V CDR1 and CDR2: MRHNA, SNTAGT. V was clipped by 4 bases and J by 14 bases, with 12 bases between them. This CDR3 is 11 amino acids long. Here the CDR3 DNA reads TGTGCCAGCAGTGCCTGGCCTAGAGAGTTCTTC. As protein: CASSAWPREFF.

Worth noting for this clone: Other DNA sequences in this sample translate to the same CDR3. V and J are TRBV27 and TRBJ2-7, with D unclear. The CDR3 runs to 12 residues. The germline V gene encodes CDR1 MNHEY and CDR2 SMNVEV (reference sequence). Deletions cut 3 bases from V and 7 bases from J, with 10 bases between. CDR3 nucleotide sequence: TGTGCCAGCAGTTTCTTGGGAAGGGAGCAGTACTTC. Its translation is CASSFLGREQYF.

This clone was observed a handful of times. This chain connects TRBV28 to TRBJ1-2; possibly TRBD1 for D (5 bases). Trimming left V 6 bases short and J 0 bases short, with 14 bases between. This CDR3 contains 15 residues. Germline V gene data show CDR1 as MDHEN and CDR2 as SYDVKM. CDR3 nucleotides: TGTGCCAGCAGGCAACAGGACTACTCTAACTATGGCTACACCTTC. This translates into CASRQQDYSNYGYTF.

The V call is TRBV28, the J call TRBJ2-7, with D perhaps matching TRBD2 (5 bases). CDR3 length: 13 amino acids. The V end was cut by 6 bases, the J end by 3 bases, with 12 bases between. Germline CDR1 and CDR2: MDHEN and SYDVKM. The CDR3 here is CASRPRTGYEQYF. The CDR3 DNA sequence: TGTGCCAGCAGACCCAGGACTGGCTACGAGCAGTACTTC.

Judged by abundance, this clone is medium-sized. This chain connects TRBV6-5 to TRBJ1-5; D perhaps matches TRBD1 (5 bases). This CDR3 spans 15 amino acids. V lost 3 bases and J 4 bases, leaving 13 bases between the germline ends. Germline CDR1 is MNHEY and CDR2 is SVGAGI. CDR3 amino acids: CASSYTGEWNQPQHF. The CDR3 coding sequence is TGTGCCAGCAGTTATACGGGGGAATGGAATCAGCCCCAGCATTTT.

The chain uses TRBV5-1 and TRBJ2-5, with 9 bases aligning to TRBD1. The CDR3 totals 15 residues. V lost 0 bases and J lost 5; bases outside the gene matches: 5. The germline CDR1 and CDR2 sequences are SGHRS and YFSETQ. Here the CDR3 reads CASSLVTGGLETQYF. CDR3 in DNA: TGCGCCAGCAGCTTGGTTACAGGGGGCCTGGAGACCCAGTACTTC.

The chain carries TRBV4-2 and TRBJ2-5, with 7 bases lining up with TRBD1. The CDR3 covers 15 residues. Trimming removed 2 bases from V and 5 bases from J; junction bases left unmatched: 8. Germline loops: CDR1 LGHNA, CDR2 YNFKEQ. The CDR3: CASSQSRQGWETQYF. The DNA of the CDR3 is TGTGCCAGCAGCCAATCACGACAGGGATGGGAGACCCAGTACTTC.

This clone was detected only a few times. The chain recombines TRBV28 with TRBJ2-7; the D is unclear. The CDR3 consists of 12 residues. The V gene lost 5 bases and the J gene lost 3 bases, with 8 bases spanning the gap. The V gene's germline CDR1 is MDHEN and CDR2 SYDVKM. CDR3: CASSQLYYEQYF. CDR3 nucleotides: TGTGCCAGCAGTCAACTGTACTACGAGCAGTACTTC.

The chain has TRBV10-3 and TRBJ2-3; D perhaps matches TRBD2 (6 bases). Germline lookup yields CDR1 ENHRY and CDR2 SYGVKD. Deletions cut 10 bases from V and 6 bases from J, with 14 bases between. The CDR3 runs 12 residues. The CDR3 loop reads CATQRGGDTQYF. The CDR3 DNA reads as TGTGCCACACAAAGGGGAGGTGATACGCAGTATTTT.

The sample holds one count of this clone. This chain uses TRBV5-1 with TRBJ2-7; D unresolved. The length of the CDR3 is 13 residues. Germline V CDR1 and CDR2: SGHRS, YFSETQ. Trimming pared 2 bases from V and 2 bases from J, leaving 8 bases between. The CDR3 DNA reads as TGCGCCAGCAGCTTCGAGAGAACCTACGAGCAGTACTTC. This translates into CASSFERTYEQYF.

The rearrangement links TRBV2 to TRBJ2-3, with 8 positions matching TRBD2. V gave up 7 bases and J gave up 0 bases; unmatched junction bases: 6. The CDR3 extends over 15 amino acids. Germline V gives CDR1 SNHLY, CDR2 FYNNEI. CDR3 residues: CASTGRAGSTDTQYF. The CDR3 DNA sequence: TGTGCCAGCACCGGGAGGGCCGGTAGCACAGATACGCAGTATTTT.

The chain combines TRBV27 with TRBJ2-5; TRBD2 is a possible D gene (5 bases). Germline CDR1 MNHEY, CDR2 SMNVEV (reference sequence). CDR3 length: 14 amino acids. V lost 2 bases and J 7 bases, leaving 14 bases between the germline ends. CDR3 coding DNA: TGTGCCAGCAGTTTACCGGACTCCCACAGGACCCAGTACTTC. Translating it yields CASSLPDSHRTQYF.

This chain links TRBV25-1 with TRBJ2-1; D is tentatively TRBD1 or TRBD2 (6 bases each). There are 16 residues in the CDR3. Per the germline V gene, CDR1 is MGHDK and CDR2 is SYGVNS. Deletions cut 3 bases from V and 3 bases from J, with 15 bases between. This CDR3 reads CASSDLGGTGYNEQFF. The CDR3 DNA is TGTGCCAGCAGTGATCTAGGGGGGACTGGCTACAATGAGCAGTTCTTC.

The chain has TRBV18 and TRBJ2-2; 11 bases line up with TRBD2. Germline-derived CDR1 and CDR2 are KGHSH and LQKENI. The CDR3 covers 18 residues. V lost 4 bases and J lost 2; bases outside the gene matches: 9. The DNA for the CDR3 is TGTGCCAGCTCACAAACCGGGACTAGCGGTTTTAACACCGGGGAGCTGTTTTTT. Amino acids: CASSQTGTSGFNTGELFF.